The rows below give T cell receptor beta chains drawn from one sample of a study of beta chain features in type 1 diabetes. The data were produced by immunoSEQ multiplex PCR, yet TCRdb's version contains in-frame clones alone and is incomplete. The table shows 200,000 to 250,000 clones, with around 13% occurring only once. The specimen sequenced was naive CD4+ T cells from blood. Receptors were obtained from a man aged 25 to 40 with type 1 diabetes. CDR3s include the opening cysteine and the closing phenylalanine or tryptophan. Each record gives: CDR3 DNA, CDR3 protein, D gene, clone size, V gene, J gene. A D gene is named only where the DNA matches it firmly. Part of the rows lack a size; the others show once, few, many or a class for expanded clones.

TGTGCCTGGAGTTCTGCAGGGGTTGAAGCTTTCTTT	CAWSSAGVEAFF	.	.	TRBV30	TRBJ1-1
TGTGCCAGCAGCCCAGTGGGGGCCACAGATACGCAGTATTTT	CASSPVGATDTQYF	.	few	TRBV9	TRBJ2-3
TGTGCCAGCAGCCGAGGGACTGTGAACACTGAAGCTTTCTTT	CASSRGTVNTEAFF	.	.	TRBV4-2	TRBJ1-1
TGCAGCGGCAACAGGGGGACTGAAGCTTTCTTT	CSGNRGTEAFF	TRBD1	.	TRBV29-1	TRBJ1-1
TGTGCCAGCAGCCTACAGGGGTATCAGCCCCAGCATTTT	CASSLQGYQPQHF	TRBD1	.	TRBV28	TRBJ1-5
TGCAGCGTAGAACAGGGTATTGGCACTGAAGCTTTCTTT	CSVEQGIGTEAFF	.	.	TRBV29-1	TRBJ1-1
TGTGCCAGCACCCCCGGGGGGGTTTCCGCCACAGATACGCAGTATTTT	CASTPGGVSATDTQYF	TRBD2	.	TRBV5-4	TRBJ2-3
TGTGCCAGCAGCTTAGATGGGACAGGGCAAGAGACCCAGTACTTC	CASSLDGTGQETQYF	TRBD1	once	TRBV11-2	TRBJ2-5
TGCGCCAGCAGCTTGGAGGCAGGGCTAAATCAGCCCCAGCATTTT	CASSLEAGLNQPQHF	.	few	TRBV5-1	TRBJ1-5
TGCGCCAGCAGCTTGGAACGGTACAATGAGCAGTTCTTC	CASSLERYNEQFF	.	.	TRBV5-1	TRBJ2-1
TGTGCCAGCAGCTTAGGGCTAGCGGAGAACACCGGGGAGCTGTTTTTT	CASSLGLAENTGELFF	TRBD2	few	TRBV11-3	TRBJ2-2
TGTGCCAGCAGTGAACGACTGTTGACCCAGTACTTC	CASSERLLTQYF	.	.	TRBV6-1	TRBJ2-5
TGTGCCAGCAGTGACTGGGACAGGGGGAACACCGGGGAGCTGTTTTTT	CASSDWDRGNTGELFF	TRBD1	.	TRBV6-1	TRBJ2-2
TGTGCCAGCAGCCGGGGTTCCTACGAGCAGTACTTC	CASSRGSYEQYF	.	.	TRBV6-5	TRBJ2-7
TGTGCCAGCAGTGATATAACTAGCTCAGATACGCAGTATTTT	CASSDITSSDTQYF	.	.	TRBV2	TRBJ2-3
TGTGCCAGCAGCTCCAGGGATCCTGGCGAGCAGTACTTC	CASSSRDPGEQYF	.	.	TRBV7-9	TRBJ2-7
TGTGCCGCGCATCCTGGTCCCATGAACACTGAAGCTTTCTTT	CAAHPGPMNTEAFF	.	.	TRBV10-3	TRBJ1-1
TGTGCCAGCAGCTTAGGGACAGGGATAGCGTGGATGAACACTGAAGCTTTCTTT	CASSLGTGIAWMNTEAFF	TRBD1	.	TRBV11-2	TRBJ1-1
TGTGCCAGCAGTGATGTGGGGGCCTATGGCTACACCTTC	CASSDVGAYGYTF	.	.	TRBV2	TRBJ1-2
TGTGCCATCGCGGGAGGGCCCGCAGATACGCAGTATTTT	CAIAGGPADTQYF	TRBD2	.	TRBV10-3	TRBJ2-3
TGTGCCAGCAGCTTAGTGGAGGGGAGCAATCAGCCCCAGCATTTT	CASSLVEGSNQPQHF	.	.	TRBV7-2	TRBJ1-5
TGTGCCAGCAGCCCCCGGACAGGTGGGGATCAGCCCCAGCATTTT	CASSPRTGGDQPQHF	TRBD1	.	TRBV6-5	TRBJ1-5
TGTGCCAGCAGTTCGGCGGGAGGGCCAAGGAGTGAGCAGTTCTTC	CASSSAGGPRSEQFF	TRBD2	.	TRBV2	TRBJ2-1
TGCAGCCTCGCCTCGGGCTATGGCTACACCTTC	CSLASGYGYTF	.	.	TRBV20-1	TRBJ1-2
TGTGCCAGCCGGCCAGAGGATGAGCAGTACTTC	CASRPEDEQYF	.	.	TRBV2	TRBJ2-7
TGTGCCAGCAGCTTAGACGGTAGCTCCTACAATGAGCAGTTCTTC	CASSLDGSSYNEQFF	.	few	TRBV7-8	TRBJ2-1
TGCGCCAGCAGCCGGGGGGGCGGCTCCTACGAGCAGTACTTC	CASSRGGGSYEQYF	TRBD2	.	TRBV5-1	TRBJ2-7
TGTGCCAGCTCACCTTCGTCAGGGGCACGGGGTGAAAAACTGTTTTTT	CASSPSSGARGEKLFF	.	few	TRBV18	TRBJ1-4
TGCGCCAGCAGCGCGGGACAGGGGCAAGAGACCCAGTACTTC	CASSAGQGQETQYF	TRBD1	.	TRBV5-1	TRBJ2-5
TGTGCCTGGAGTGGGACAGGCGCCTACGAGCAGTACTTC	CAWSGTGAYEQYF	TRBD1	few	TRBV30	TRBJ2-7
TGCAGCGTCGCCCCACTAGCGGGGAAGTCAGATACGCAGTATTTT	CSVAPLAGKSDTQYF	TRBD2	few	TRBV29-1	TRBJ2-3
TGCAGCGTTGAAGGGCAAGACAGGGGAGTGCAAGAGACCCAGTACTTC	CSVEGQDRGVQETQYF	TRBD1	.	TRBV29-1	TRBJ2-5
TGTGCCAGCAGTTCCCCCCGGGGTAAACAGGGAGGCAATCAGCCCCAGCATTTT	CASSSPRGKQGGNQPQHF	.	few	TRBV28	TRBJ1-5
TGTGCCTGGAGCCCAGGACAGGGGTCAGCCTACGAGCAGTACTTC	CAWSPGQGSAYEQYF	TRBD1	few	TRBV30	TRBJ2-7